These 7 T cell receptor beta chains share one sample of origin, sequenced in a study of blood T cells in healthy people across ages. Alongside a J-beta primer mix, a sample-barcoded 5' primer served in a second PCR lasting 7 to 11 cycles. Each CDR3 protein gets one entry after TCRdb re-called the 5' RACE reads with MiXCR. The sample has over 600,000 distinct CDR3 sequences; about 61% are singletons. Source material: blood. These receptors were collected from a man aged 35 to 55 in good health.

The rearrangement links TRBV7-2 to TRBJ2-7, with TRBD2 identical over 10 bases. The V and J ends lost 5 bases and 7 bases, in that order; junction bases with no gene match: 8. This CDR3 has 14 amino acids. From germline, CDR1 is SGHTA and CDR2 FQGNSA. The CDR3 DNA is TGTGCCAGCAGCCGGACTAGCGGACCTTGGGAGCAGTACTTC. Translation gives CASSRTSGPWEQYF. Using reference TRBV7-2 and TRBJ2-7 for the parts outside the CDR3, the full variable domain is GAGVSQSPSNKVTEKGKDVELRCDPISGHTALYWYRQSLGQGLEFLIYFQGNSAPDKSGLPSDRFSAERTGGSVSTLTIQRTQQEDSAVYLCASSRTSGPWEQYFGPGTRLTVT.

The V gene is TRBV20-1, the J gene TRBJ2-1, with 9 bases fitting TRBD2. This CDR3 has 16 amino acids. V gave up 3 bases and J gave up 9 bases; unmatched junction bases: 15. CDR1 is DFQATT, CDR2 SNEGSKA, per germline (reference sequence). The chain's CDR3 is CSASPKWREGRIEQFF. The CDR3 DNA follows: TGCAGTGCTAGCCCCAAGTGGCGGGAGGGTAGGATTGAGCAGTTCTTC.

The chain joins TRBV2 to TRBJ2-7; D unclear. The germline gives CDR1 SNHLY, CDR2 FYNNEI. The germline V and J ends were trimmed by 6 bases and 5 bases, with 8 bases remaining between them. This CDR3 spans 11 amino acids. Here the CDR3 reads CASSATNEQYF. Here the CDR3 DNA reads TGTGCCAGCAGCGCTACTAACGAGCAGTACTTC.

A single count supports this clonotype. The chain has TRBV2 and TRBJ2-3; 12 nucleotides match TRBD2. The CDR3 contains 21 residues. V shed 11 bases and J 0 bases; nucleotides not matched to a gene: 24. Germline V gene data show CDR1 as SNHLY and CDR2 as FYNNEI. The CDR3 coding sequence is TGTGCCGCCAGCATGAGGACTAGCGGGAAGGAGGGTGCCTCTAGCACAGATACGCAGTATTTT. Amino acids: CAASMRTSGKEGASSTDTQYF.

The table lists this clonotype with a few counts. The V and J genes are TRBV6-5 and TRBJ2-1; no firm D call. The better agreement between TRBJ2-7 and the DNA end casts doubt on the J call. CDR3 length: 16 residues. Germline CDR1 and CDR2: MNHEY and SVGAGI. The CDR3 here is CASSTKRPGLYNEQYF. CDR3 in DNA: TGTGCCAGCAGCACAAAGCGACCTGGCCTCTACAATGAGCAGTACTTC.

In DNA, the CDR3 is TGTGCCAGCAGCTTTTTTTCGGGGCGGTTCAATGAGCAGTTCTTC. This sequence encodes CASSFFSGRFNEQFF. This sequence joins TRBV7-9 and TRBJ2-1; either TRBD1 or TRBD2 may fit D (5 bases each). This CDR3 has 15 amino acids. Looked up from germline, CDR1 is SEHNR and CDR2 is FQNEAQ (reference sequence). Trimming removed 3 bases from V and 6 bases from J, with 15 bases in between.

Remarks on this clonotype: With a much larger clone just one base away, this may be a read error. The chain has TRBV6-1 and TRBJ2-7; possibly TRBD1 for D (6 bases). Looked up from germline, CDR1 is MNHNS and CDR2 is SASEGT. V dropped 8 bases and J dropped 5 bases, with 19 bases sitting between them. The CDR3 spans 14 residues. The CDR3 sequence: CASGPRRQGNEQYF. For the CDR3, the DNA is TGTGCCAGCGGTCCTAGGCGGCAGGGGAACGAGCAGTACTTC.